The clone carrying this T cell receptor beta chain was seen at least ten times. As yet, its antigen is unknown. The CDR3 totals 16 residues. Trimming cost V 2 bases and J 5 bases, with 13 bases left between them. The germline V gene encodes CDR1 MGHRA and CDR2 YSYEKL. Using a constant-region primer together with ProtoScript II reverse transcriptase, TCR beta cDNA was made from 450 to 600 ng of total RNA. Each TCR beta library was derived from three nested multiplex PCR rounds that employed slightly modified ARM-PCR. Researchers ran the first two PCR rounds for ten to eleven cycles each with TRBV1-TRBV30 forward primers and a C-beta reverse primer. TCRdb processed the multiplex PCR reads anew with MiXCR; each CDR3 protein has one entry. The sample records 300,000 to 400,000 distinct CDR3 sequences, about 62% being singletons. The data were obtained in a study of tumor-infiltrating lymphocytes in primary liver carcinoma.

Study outcomes and limitations: Tumor region pairs showed greater overlap than either tumor-adjacent or tumor-blood pairs did.

Germline DNA was extracted alongside blood RNA, which was obtained from unsorted whole blood. This clonotype was sampled from a man aged 40-55 years with primary liver carcinoma and hepatitis B virus infection. Sample: peripheral blood. The chain links TRBV4-1 to TRBJ1-6; D unresolved. Written as DNA, the CDR3 is TGCGCCAGCAGCCAATTTTCCCTGGTGAATAATTCACCCCTCCACTTT. Translated, it gives CASSQFSLVNNSPLHF.